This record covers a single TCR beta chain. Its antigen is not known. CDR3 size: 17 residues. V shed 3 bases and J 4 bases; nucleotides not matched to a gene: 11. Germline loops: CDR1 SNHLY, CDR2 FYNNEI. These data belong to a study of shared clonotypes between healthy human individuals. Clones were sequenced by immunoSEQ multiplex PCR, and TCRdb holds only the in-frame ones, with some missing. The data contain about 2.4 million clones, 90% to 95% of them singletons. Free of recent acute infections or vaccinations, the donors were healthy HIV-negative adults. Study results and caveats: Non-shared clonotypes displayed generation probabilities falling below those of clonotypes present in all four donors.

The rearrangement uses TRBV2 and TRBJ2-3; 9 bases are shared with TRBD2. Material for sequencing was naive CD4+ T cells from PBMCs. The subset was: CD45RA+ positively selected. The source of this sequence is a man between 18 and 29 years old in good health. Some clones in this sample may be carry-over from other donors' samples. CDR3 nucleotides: TGTGCCAGCAGTGAGTTTACAGAGGCGGGAGGGCCAGATACGCAGTATTTT. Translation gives CASSEFTEAGGPDTQYF. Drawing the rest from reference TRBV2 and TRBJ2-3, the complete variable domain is EPEVTQTPSHQVTQMGQEVILRCVPISNHLYFYWYRQILGQKVEFLVSFYNNEISEKSEIFDDQFSVERPDGSNFTLKIRSTKLEDSAMYFCASSEFTEAGGPDTQYFGPGTRLTVL.